This T cell receptor beta chain was sequenced for a study of OX40 agonist ivuxolimab in advanced cancers. The study's findings and limits: Within 6 weeks, CD4+ and CD8+ blood T cells expanded clonally at 0.1 to 3.0 mg/kg.

As for this clone: No antigen is known for it.

Some clones are missing from TCRdb's copy, which holds only in-frame ones; the method was immunoSEQ multiplex PCR. The repertoire holds about 89,000 clones, with roughly 90% as singletons. J lost 9 bases, V lost 4 bases, and 11 bases had no gene match. Germline V CDR1 and CDR2: KGHSH, LQKENI. CDR3 length: 15 residues. The rearrangement joins TRBV18 to TRBJ1-5, with 8 bases identical to TRBD1. This sample comprised CD4+ or CD8+ T cells sorted from blood, obtained in a trial of the OX40 agonist ivuxolimab. This sequence originates from an adult with an advanced solid tumor such as melanoma, head and neck, liver or kidney cancer. For the CDR3, the DNA is TGTGCCAGCTCACGGGAGGGTCAGGGGGCGCCGCCCCAGCATTTT. Amino acid sequence: CASSREGQGAPPQHF.